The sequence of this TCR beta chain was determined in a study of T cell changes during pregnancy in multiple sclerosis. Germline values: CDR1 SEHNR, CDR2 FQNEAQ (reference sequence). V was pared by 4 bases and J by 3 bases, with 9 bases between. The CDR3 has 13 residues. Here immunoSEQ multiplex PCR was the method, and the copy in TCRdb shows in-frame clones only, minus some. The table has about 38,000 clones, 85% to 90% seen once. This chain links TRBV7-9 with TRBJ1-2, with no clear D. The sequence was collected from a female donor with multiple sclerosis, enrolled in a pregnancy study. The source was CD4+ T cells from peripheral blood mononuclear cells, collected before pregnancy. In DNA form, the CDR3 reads TGTGCCAGCAGCTCGGGGAAAGACTATGGCTACACCTTC. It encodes CASSSGKDYGYTF. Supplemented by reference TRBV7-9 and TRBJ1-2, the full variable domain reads DTGVSQNPRHKITKRGQNVTFRCDPISEHNRLYWYRQTLGQGPEFLTYFQNEAQLEKSRLLSDRFSAERPKGSFSTLEIQRTEQGDSAMYLCASSSGKDYGYTFGSGTRLTVV.